A single sample gave rise to the 19 T cell receptor beta chains below, sequenced in a study of a mutant IDH1 vaccine in newly diagnosed glioma. These receptors are not linked to any known antigen. Time point described: week 11, during vaccination. What each vaccine dose contained was 300 ug of mutant IDH1 20-mer peptide, accompanied by topical imiquimod. Repertoires were generated with immunoSEQ multiplex PCR, while TCRdb's copy carries only in-frame clones and drops some. The sample records more than 30,000 clones, roughly 89% being singletons. The sample here was PBMCs, taken from a glioma patient whose treatment included an IDH1 peptide vaccine. These receptors were taken from a man younger than 30 with glioma.

The gene calls are TRBV25-1 and TRBJ1-2; the D gene is possibly TRBD1 (5 bases). Trimming took 1 base from V and 8 from J, leaving 11 bases between them. Germline loops: CDR1 MGHDK, CDR2 SYGVNS. The CDR3 sequence is 13 residues long. CDR3: CASSESVQGGYTF. Written as DNA, the CDR3 is TGTGCCAGCAGTGAATCCGTCCAGGGCGGCTACACCTTC.

Here the CDR3 DNA reads TGTGCCAGCAGCGCAGTTGGGAATCAGCCCCAGCATTTT. It translates to CASSAVGNQPQHF. The chain has TRBV2 and TRBJ1-5; D remains unclear. The germline V and J ends were trimmed by 6 bases and 4 bases, with 10 bases remaining between them. Germline V gives CDR1 SNHLY, CDR2 FYNNEI. This CDR3 comprises 13 residues.

The V call is TRBV5-1, the J call TRBJ2-7; the D is unclear. V was shortened by 3 bases and J by 3 bases, with 10 bases between the two germline ends. The CDR3 sequence is 13 residues long. The germline V gene encodes CDR1 SGHRS and CDR2 YFSETQ. CDR3 residues: CASSSSPGYEQYF. CDR3 sequence (DNA): TGCGCCAGCAGCTCCAGTCCGGGCTACGAGCAGTACTTC. Drawing the rest from reference TRBV5-1 and TRBJ2-7, the complete variable domain is KAGVTQTPRYLIKTRGQQVTLSCSPISGHRSVSWYQQTPGQGLQFLFEYFSETQRNKGNFPGRFSGRQFSNSRSEMNVSTLELGDSALYLCASSSSPGYEQYFGPGTRLTVT.

V usage is TRBV5-4 and J usage is TRBJ2-2, with 12 bases lining up with TRBD2. Trimming took 4 bases from V and 4 from J; bases not matched to a gene: 5. CDR1 and CDR2 from the germline V gene are SGHNT and YYREEE (reference sequence). CDR3 length: 16 amino acids. In nucleotides, the CDR3 is TGTGCCAGCAGCACGGGACTAGCGGGCTTCACCGGGGAGCTGTTTTTT. Translated: CASSTGLAGFTGELFF.

By share of the sample, this clone is medium-sized (0.01 to 0.1%). The DNA of the CDR3 is TGTGCCAGCAGTGCTTTTGGCCAGCCCCAGCATTTT. Translated, it gives CASSAFGQPQHF. V is TRBV2 and J is TRBJ1-5; D is undetermined. CDR1 and CDR2 from the germline V gene are SNHLY and FYNNEI. The CDR3 loop spans 12 amino acids. With 4 bases removed from V and 7 bases from J, the gap between germline ends came to 8 bases.

This chain connects TRBV4-2 to TRBJ1-2; weak D call: TRBD1 (5 bases). The CDR3 spans 15 residues. Germline V gene lookup returns CDR1 LGHNA and CDR2 YNFKEQ. Trimming shortened V by 1 base and J by 4 bases, and 13 bases separated the two germline ends. The CDR3 region is CASSQGRGGLYGYTF. In nucleotides, the CDR3 is TGTGCCAGCAGCCAAGGACGGGGCGGACTCTATGGCTACACCTTC.

The chain recombines TRBV19 with TRBJ1-2; D call uncertain. Germline CDR1 LNHDA, CDR2 SQIVND (reference sequence). There are 12 residues in the CDR3. V lost 1 base and J 7 bases, leaving 7 bases between the germline ends. CDR3 DNA sequence: TGTGCCAGTAGTATAGCGGCGCGTGGCTACACCTTC. It yields the protein CASSIAARGYTF.

The J gene is TRBJ2-1, the V gene TRBV4-3; D is possibly TRBD1 (5 bases). Looked up from germline, CDR1 is LGHNA and CDR2 is YSLEER. The V end lost 0 bases, the J end lost 1 base, and 10 bases lay between the germline ends. CDR3 length: 16 residues. CDR3 nucleotides: TGCGCCAGCAGCCAAGATCCCAGGGTGTCCTACAATGAGCAGTTCTTC. It specifies CASSQDPRVSYNEQFF.

The rearrangement uses TRBV15 and TRBJ2-1; weak D call: TRBD2 (5 bases). V lost 1 base and J lost 3, with 10 bases in between. Per the germline V gene, CDR1 is LNHNV and CDR2 is YYDKDF (reference sequence). CDR3 length equals 15 residues. CDR3 amino acids: CATSRGEEGYNEQFF. For the CDR3, the DNA is TGTGCCACCAGCAGAGGAGAAGAGGGCTACAATGAGCAGTTCTTC.

A single count supports this clone. The chain links TRBV30 to TRBJ2-7, with TRBD2 matching 7 bases. V lost 5 bases and J lost 2; bases outside the gene matches: 6. CDR3 length equals 13 residues. Per germline, CDR1 GTSNPN and CDR2 SVGIG (reference sequence). The CDR3 region has the DNA TGTGCCTGGGGGGCTAGCGGCCCCTACGAGCAGTACTTC. It translates to CAWGASGPYEQYF.

Of note for this clone: The junction departs from germline at one end; a sequencing error may be responsible. The gene calls are TRBV2 and TRBJ2-1, with TRBD2 matching over 8 bases. The V gene's germline CDR1 is SNHLY and CDR2 FYNNEI. The CDR3 sequence is 14 residues long. This CDR3 reads CASGLAVLYDEQFF. CDR3 nucleotide sequence: TGTGCCAGCGGACTAGCAGTTCTCTACGATGAGCAGTTCTTC.

The chain combines TRBV30 with TRBJ2-7; weak D call: TRBD2 (7 bases). The V end lost 0 bases, the J end lost 1 base, and 13 bases lay between the germline ends. Germline V gives CDR1 GTSNPN, CDR2 SVGIG (reference sequence). The length of the CDR3 is 15 residues. CDR3 nucleotide sequence: TGTGCCTGGAGTGTCCGGGGGGCGGCATCCTACGAGCAGTACTTC. Protein sequence: CAWSVRGAASYEQYF.

This clone showed up just once. The chain joins TRBV6-5 to TRBJ2-5; D perhaps matches TRBD2 (5 bases). CDR3 length: 14 residues. CDR1 and CDR2 (germline): MNHEY, SVGAGI. V shed 0 bases and J shed 9 bases, with 14 bases lying between them. This CDR3 is CASSYSRQSGAQYF. The CDR3 nucleotides are TGTGCCAGCAGTTACTCGAGGCAGTCCGGGGCCCAGTACTTC.

The J gene is TRBJ2-1, the V gene TRBV10-3, with 15 bases that match TRBD2. The CDR3 runs to 17 residues. CDR1 ENHRY and CDR2 SYGVKD come from the germline V gene. The junction had 9 bases not matched to a gene; V was cut back by 2 bases and J by 10 bases. The CDR3 sequence: CAISEPGLAGGLGEQFF. The DNA for the CDR3 is TGTGCCATCAGTGAGCCGGGACTAGCGGGGGGACTGGGAGAGCAGTTCTTC.

The rearrangement links TRBV29-1 to TRBJ2-7; 7 positions agree with TRBD2. Per the germline V gene, CDR1 is SQVTM and CDR2 is ANQGSEA. J was trimmed by 1 base and V by 3 bases; bases with no gene match: 6. The CDR3 contains 14 residues. This chain's CDR3 is CSVDGGGDSYEQYF. DNA of the CDR3: TGCAGCGTTGACGGGGGAGGGGATTCCTACGAGCAGTACTTC.

CDR3 sequence: CASSLAEANTGELFF. In DNA form, the CDR3 reads TGTGCCAGCAGCCTAGCGGAGGCGAACACCGGGGAGCTGTTTTTT. The rearrangement joins TRBV2 to TRBJ2-2, with 7 positions matching TRBD2. This CDR3 is 15 amino acids long. CDR1 and CDR2 (germline): SNHLY, FYNNEI. V lost 6 bases, J lost 0 bases, and 4 bases stayed unmatched.

CDR3 sequence (DNA): TGTGCCTGGAGTGGGGCGGGAGGAAATGAGCAGTTCTTC. Protein sequence: CAWSGAGGNEQFF. This sequence joins TRBV30 and TRBJ2-1; 8 bases line up with TRBD2. The CDR3 has 13 amino acids. The germline V gene encodes CDR1 GTSNPN and CDR2 SVGIG (reference sequence). The junction had 3 bases not matched to a gene; V was cut back by 1 base and J by 7 bases. Full variable domain (remainder filled in from reference TRBV30 and TRBJ2-1): SQTIHQWPATLVQPVGSPLSLECTVEGTSNPNLYWYRQAAGRGLQLLFYSVGIGQISSEVPQNLSASRPQDRQFILSSKKLLLSDSGFYLCAWSGAGGNEQFFGPGTRLTVL.

This chain uses TRBV19 with TRBJ2-7; 10 positions match TRBD1. This CDR3 comprises 14 residues. Germline CDR1 is LNHDA and CDR2 is SQIVND (reference sequence). The V gene end was trimmed by 5 bases and the J gene end by 6 bases; junction bases not matched to a gene: 7. DNA for the CDR3: TGTGCCAGTAGTTATGGGACAGGGGTGAGCGAGCAGTACTTC. The encoded protein is CASSYGTGVSEQYF.

This chain connects TRBV5-6 to TRBJ1-3; TRBD1 matches 9 bases. The CDR3 is 14 residues long. The germline V gene has CDR1 SGHDT and CDR2 YYEEEE. V was clipped by 2 bases and J by 4 bases; unmatched bases: 1. The CDR3 region has the DNA TGTGCCAGCAGCTTCACAGGGGGCGGAAACACCATATATTTT. Protein: CASSFTGGGNTIYF.